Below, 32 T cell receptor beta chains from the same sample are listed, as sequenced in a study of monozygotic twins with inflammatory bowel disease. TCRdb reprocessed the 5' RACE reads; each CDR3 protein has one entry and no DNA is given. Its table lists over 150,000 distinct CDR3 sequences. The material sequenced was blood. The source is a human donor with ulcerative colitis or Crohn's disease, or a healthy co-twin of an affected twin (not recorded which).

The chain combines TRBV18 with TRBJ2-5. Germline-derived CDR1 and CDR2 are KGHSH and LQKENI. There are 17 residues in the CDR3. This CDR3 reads CASSPRIKAVVGETQYF. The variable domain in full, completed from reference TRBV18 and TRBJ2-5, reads NAGVMQNPRHLVRRRGQEARLRCSPMKGHSHVYWYRQLPEEGLKFMVYLQKENIIDESGMPKERFSAEFPKEGPSILRIQQVVRGDSAAYFCASSPRIKAVVGETQYFGPGTRLLVL.

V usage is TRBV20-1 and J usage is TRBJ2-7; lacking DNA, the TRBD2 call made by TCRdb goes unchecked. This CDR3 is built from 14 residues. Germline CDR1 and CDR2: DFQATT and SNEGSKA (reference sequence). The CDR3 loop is CSAGGLLSSYEQYF.

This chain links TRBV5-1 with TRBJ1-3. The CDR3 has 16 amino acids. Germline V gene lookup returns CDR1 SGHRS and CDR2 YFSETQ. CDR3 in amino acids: CASSLEAVTSGNTIYF.

CDR3 amino acids: CASSSSFIAGGSGDTQYF. The V call is TRBV28, the J call TRBJ2-3; TCRdb's D call, TRBD2, is unchecked because there is no DNA. The germline V gene has CDR1 MDHEN and CDR2 SYDVKM. CDR3 length equals 18 residues.

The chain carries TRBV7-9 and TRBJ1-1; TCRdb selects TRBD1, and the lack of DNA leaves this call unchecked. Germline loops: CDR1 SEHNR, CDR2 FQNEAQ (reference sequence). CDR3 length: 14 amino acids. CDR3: CASSLSPGGTEAFF.

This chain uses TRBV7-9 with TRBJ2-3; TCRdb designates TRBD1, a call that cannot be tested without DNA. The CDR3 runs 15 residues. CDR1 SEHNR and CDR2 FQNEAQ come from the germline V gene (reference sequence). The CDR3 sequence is CASSFGTANTDTQYF.

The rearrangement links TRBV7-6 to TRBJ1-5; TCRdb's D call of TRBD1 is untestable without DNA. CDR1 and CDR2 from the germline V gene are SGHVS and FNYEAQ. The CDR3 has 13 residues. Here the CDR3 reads CATAAGVNQPQHF.

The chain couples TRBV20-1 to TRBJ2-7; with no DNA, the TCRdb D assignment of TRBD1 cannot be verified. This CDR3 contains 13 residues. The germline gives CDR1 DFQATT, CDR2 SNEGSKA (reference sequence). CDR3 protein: CSAREGGFGEQYF.

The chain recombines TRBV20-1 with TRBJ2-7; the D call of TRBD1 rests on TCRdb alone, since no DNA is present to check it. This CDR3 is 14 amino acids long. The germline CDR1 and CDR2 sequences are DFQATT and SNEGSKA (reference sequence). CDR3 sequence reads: CSARNRVLSYEQYF.

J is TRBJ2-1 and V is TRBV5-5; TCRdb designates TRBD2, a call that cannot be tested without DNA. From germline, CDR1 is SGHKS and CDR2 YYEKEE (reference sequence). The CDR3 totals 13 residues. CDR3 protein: CASSAPSLGEQFF.

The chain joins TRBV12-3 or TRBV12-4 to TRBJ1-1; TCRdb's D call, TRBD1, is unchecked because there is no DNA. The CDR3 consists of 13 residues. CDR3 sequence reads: CASGDGLNTEAFF.

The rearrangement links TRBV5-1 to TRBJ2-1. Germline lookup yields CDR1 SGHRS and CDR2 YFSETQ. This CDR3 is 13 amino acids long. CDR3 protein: CASSDTLYNEQFF.

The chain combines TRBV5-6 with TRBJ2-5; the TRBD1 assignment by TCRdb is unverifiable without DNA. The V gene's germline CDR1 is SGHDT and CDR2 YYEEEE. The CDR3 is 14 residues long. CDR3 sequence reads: CASSITGTKETQYF.

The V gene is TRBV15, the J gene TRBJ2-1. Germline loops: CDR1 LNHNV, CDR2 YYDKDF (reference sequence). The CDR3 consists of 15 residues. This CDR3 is CATSRNQGPYNEQFF.

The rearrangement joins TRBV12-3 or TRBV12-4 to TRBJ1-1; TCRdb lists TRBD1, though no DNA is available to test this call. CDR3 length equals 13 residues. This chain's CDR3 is CASSLGYSGRAFF.

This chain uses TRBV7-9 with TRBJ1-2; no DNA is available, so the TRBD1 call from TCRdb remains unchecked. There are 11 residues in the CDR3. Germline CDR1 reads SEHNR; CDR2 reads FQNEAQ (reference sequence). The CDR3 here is CASSSGDGYTF.

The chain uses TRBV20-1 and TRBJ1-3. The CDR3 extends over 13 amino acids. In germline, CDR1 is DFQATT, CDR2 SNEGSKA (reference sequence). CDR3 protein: CSARDMTGNTIYF.

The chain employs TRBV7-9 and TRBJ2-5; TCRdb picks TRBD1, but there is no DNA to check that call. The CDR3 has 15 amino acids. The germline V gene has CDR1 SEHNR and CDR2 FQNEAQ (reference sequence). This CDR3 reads CASSLEYSPRETQYF.

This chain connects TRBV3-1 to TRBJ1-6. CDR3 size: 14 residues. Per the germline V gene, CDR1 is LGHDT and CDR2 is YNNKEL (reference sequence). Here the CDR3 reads CASSQLRAGSPLHF.

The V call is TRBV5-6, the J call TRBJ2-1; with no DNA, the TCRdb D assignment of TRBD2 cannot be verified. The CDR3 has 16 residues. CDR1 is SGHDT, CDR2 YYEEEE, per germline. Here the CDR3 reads CASSMGLAEGVNEQFF.

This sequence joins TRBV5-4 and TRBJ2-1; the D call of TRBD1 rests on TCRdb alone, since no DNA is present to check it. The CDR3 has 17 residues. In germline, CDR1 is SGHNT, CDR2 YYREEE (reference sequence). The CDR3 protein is CASSLVWGLDYYNEQFF.

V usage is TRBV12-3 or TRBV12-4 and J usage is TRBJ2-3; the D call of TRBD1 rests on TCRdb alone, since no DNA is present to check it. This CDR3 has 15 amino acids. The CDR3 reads CASSAPWGAGDTQYF.

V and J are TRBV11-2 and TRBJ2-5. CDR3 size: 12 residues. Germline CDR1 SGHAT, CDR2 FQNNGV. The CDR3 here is CASSLDWGTQYF. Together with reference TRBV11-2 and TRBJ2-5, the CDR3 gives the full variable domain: EAGVAQSPRYKIIEKRQSVAFWCNPISGHATLYWYQQILGQGPKLLIQFQNNGVVDDSQLPKDRFSAERLKGVDSTLKIQPAKLEDSAVYLCASSLDWGTQYFGPGTRLLVL.

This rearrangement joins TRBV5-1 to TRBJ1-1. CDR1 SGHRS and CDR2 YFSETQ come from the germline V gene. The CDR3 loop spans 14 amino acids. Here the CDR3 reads CASSLSSTPPEAFF. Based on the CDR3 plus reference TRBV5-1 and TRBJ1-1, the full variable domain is KAGVTQTPRYLIKTRGQQVTLSCSPISGHRSVSWYQQTPGQGLQFLFEYFSETQRNKGNFPGRFSGRQFSNSRSEMNVSTLELGDSALYLCASSLSSTPPEAFFGQGTRLTVV.

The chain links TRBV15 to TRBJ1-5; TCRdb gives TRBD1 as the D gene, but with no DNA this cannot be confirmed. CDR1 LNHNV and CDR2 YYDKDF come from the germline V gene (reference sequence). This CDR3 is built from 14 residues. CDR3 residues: CATSRGTGNQPQHF. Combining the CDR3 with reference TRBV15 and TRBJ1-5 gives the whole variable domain DAMVIQNPRYQVTQFGKPVTLSCSQTLNHNVMYWYQQKSSQAPKLLFHYYDKDFNNEADTPDNFQSRRPNTSFCFLDIRSPGLGDTAMYLCATSRGTGNQPQHFGDGTRLSIL.

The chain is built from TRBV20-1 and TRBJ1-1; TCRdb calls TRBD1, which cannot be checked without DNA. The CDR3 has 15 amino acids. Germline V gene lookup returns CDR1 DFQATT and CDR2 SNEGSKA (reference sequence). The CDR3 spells CSARDLPGVRTEAFF.

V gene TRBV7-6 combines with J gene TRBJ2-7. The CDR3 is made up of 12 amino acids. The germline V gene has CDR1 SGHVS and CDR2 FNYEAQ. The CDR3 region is CASSGYSYEQYF.

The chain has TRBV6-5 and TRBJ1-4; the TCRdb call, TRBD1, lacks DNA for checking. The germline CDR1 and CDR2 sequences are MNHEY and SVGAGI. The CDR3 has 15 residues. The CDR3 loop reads CASSSHRVPNEKLFF.

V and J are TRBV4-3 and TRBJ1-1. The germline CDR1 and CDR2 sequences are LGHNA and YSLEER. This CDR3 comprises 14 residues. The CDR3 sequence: CASTLTVQNTGAFF.

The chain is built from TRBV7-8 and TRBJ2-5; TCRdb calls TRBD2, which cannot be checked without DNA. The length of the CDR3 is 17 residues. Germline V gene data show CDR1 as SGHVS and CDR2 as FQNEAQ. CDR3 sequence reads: CASSLRRGLAARETQYF.

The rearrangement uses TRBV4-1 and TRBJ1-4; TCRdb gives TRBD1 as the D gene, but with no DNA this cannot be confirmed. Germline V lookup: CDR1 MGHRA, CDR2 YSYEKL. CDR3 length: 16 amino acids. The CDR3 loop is CASSQERTGSNEKLFF.

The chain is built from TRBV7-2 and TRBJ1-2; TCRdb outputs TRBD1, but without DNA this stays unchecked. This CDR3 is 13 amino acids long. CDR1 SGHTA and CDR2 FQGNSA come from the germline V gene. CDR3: CASSDRVNYGHTF.